Sequencing of this T cell receptor (beta chain) was carried out in a study of CD8 T cells in ankylosing spondylitis. General study results and limits: Reactive arthritis synovial fluid and blood previously showed some of these motif variants. A TCR beta motif made of fewer than ten highly homologous variants seemed typical of ankylosing spondylitis blood.

Trimming removed 4 bases from V and 7 bases from J; junction bases left unmatched: 0. The CDR3 sequence is 13 residues long. In germline, CDR1 is LNHDA, CDR2 SQIVND (reference sequence). Using its own MiXCR run on the 5' RACE reads, TCRdb lists one record per CDR3 protein. The sample consists of hundreds of thousands of distinct CDR3 sequences, roughly 8.2% of them appearing once. This clonotype was observed at least ten times. Its target is not known. The source of this sequence is a female donor with ankylosing spondylitis or in good health (not recorded which). Material: blood, either unsorted or a sorted T cell fraction (not recorded which). The chain joins TRBV19 to TRBJ1-6, with 8 positions matching TRBD1. DNA for the CDR3: TGTGCCAGTAGTAGGGACAGGAATTCACCCCTCCACTTT. This encodes CASSRDRNSPLHF.